Following are 8 T cell receptor beta chains from one sample sequenced in a study of HIV-infected children after antiretroviral therapy interruption. Treatment indicated: PENTA 11 planned treatment interruption arm or continuous ART arm. RNA-based 3' RACE libraries used unique molecular identifiers. TCRdb itself ran the 3' RACE reads through MiXCR, one entry per CDR3 protein. The repertoire holds approximately 3,800 distinct CDR3 sequences, with more than 4% as singletons. The starting material was CD45RO+ CD8+ T cells from PBMCs, pooled from several time points, obtained from a donor given antiretroviral therapy, either interrupted or continuous. Subset meaning: memory CD8+ CD45RO+ CD45RA- T cells. The receptors originated from a pool of human donors with HIV.

This clonotype is deemed medium-sized. This rearrangement joins TRBV2 to TRBJ1-5; perhaps TRBD1 as D (5 bases). Germline values: CDR1 SNHLY, CDR2 FYNNEI. Trimming pared 5 bases from V and 6 bases from J, leaving 17 bases between. This CDR3 comprises 15 residues. CDR3 DNA: TGTGCCAGCAGTCCTACAGGCTCCCCGGGTCAGCCCCAGCATTTT. Translation gives CASSPTGSPGQPQHF.

In its sample, this clonotype ranks as medium-sized (0.01 to 0.1%). V usage is TRBV7-2 and J usage is TRBJ2-2; D ambiguous. This CDR3 is built from 15 residues. CDR1 and CDR2 from the germline V gene are SGHTA and FQGNSA. V shed 3 bases and J shed 0 bases, with 8 bases lying between them. The CDR3 DNA is TGTGCCAGCAGCTTCGGTCCTGCGAACACCGGGGAGCTGTTTTTT. Protein: CASSFGPANTGELFF. The variable domain in full, with the rest retrieved from reference TRBV7-2 and TRBJ2-2, is GAGVSQSPSNKVTEKGKDVELRCDPISGHTALYWYRQSLGQGLEFLIYFQGNSAPDKSGLPSDRFSAERTGGSVSTLTIQRTQQEDSAVYLCASSFGPANTGELFFGEGSRLTVL.

This clonotype was counted ten times or more. DNA for the CDR3: TGTGCCAGCAGCCGTGAAACAAGCGGGGATCCGAACACCGGGGAGCTGTTTTTT. This codes for CASSRETSGDPNTGELFF. The chain couples TRBV3-1 to TRBJ2-2; 7 bases are shared with TRBD2. The CDR3 runs to 18 residues. Germline CDR1 LGHDT, CDR2 YNNKEL (reference sequence). With 4 bases clipped from V and 0 bases from J, the junction kept 11 bases outside the gene matches.

The table lists this clonotype with many counts. V gene TRBV5-8 combines with J gene TRBJ1-2; TRBD1 aligns across 7 bases. The CDR3 has 14 amino acids. The germline gives CDR1 SGHTS, CDR2 YDEGEE. The V and J ends lost 4 bases and 8 bases, in that order; junction bases with no gene match: 11. The chain's CDR3 is CASSEEGARRGYTF. Here the CDR3 DNA reads TGTGCCAGCAGCGAGGAGGGGGCTCGGCGCGGCTACACCTTC.

The J gene is TRBJ2-4, the V gene TRBV18, with 9 bases lining up with TRBD1. Germline V gene data show CDR1 as KGHSH and CDR2 as LQKENI. With 3 bases clipped from V and 9 bases from J, the junction kept 15 bases outside the gene matches. The CDR3 loop spans 17 amino acids. The CDR3 region has the DNA TGTGCCAGCTCACCGATTCCGGGACAGGGCTTAGACGGCATTCAGTACTTC. Translating gives CASSPIPGQGLDGIQYF. Complete variable domain (other parts from reference TRBV18 and TRBJ2-4): NAGVMQNPRHLVRRRGQEARLRCSPMKGHSHVYWYRQLPEEGLKFMVYLQKENIIDESGMPKERFSAEFPKEGPSILRIQQVVRGDSAAYFCASSPIPGQGLDGIQYFGAGTRLSVL.

This clonotype has ten or more counts. The chain recombines TRBV6-1 with TRBJ2-1; D possibly corresponds to TRBD2 (5 bases). V lost 5 bases and J lost 3, with 11 bases in between. Germline V CDR1 and CDR2: MNHNS, SASEGT. This CDR3 is built from 14 residues. The CDR3 here is CASSTRDRYNEQFF. DNA of the CDR3: TGTGCCAGCAGTACTAGAGATCGCTACAATGAGCAGTTCTTC.

This clonotype was counted at least ten times. This chain joins TRBV12-3 or TRBV12-4 and TRBJ2-3; 11 bases map to TRBD2. V was clipped by 3 bases and J by 5 bases; unmatched bases: 4. This CDR3 comprises 15 residues. The CDR3 reads CASSFGSGGVDTQYF. In DNA, the CDR3 is TGTGCCAGCAGTTTCGGTAGCGGGGGGGTAGATACGCAGTATTTT.

This clonotype was observed at least ten times. V gene TRBV7-6 combines with J gene TRBJ1-4; the D is unclear. In germline, CDR1 is SGHVS, CDR2 FNYEAQ. The CDR3 runs 13 residues. The V gene lost 1 base and the J gene lost 7 bases, with 7 bases spanning the gap. The CDR3 DNA reads TGTGCCAGCAGCTTAGGGGTTCGTGAAAAACTGTTTTTT. Translation gives CASSLGVREKLFF.